A single T cell receptor (beta chain) is shown here with its context. Its antigen is undetermined. This record belongs to a study of shared clonotypes between healthy human individuals. Across the study: Each donor's CD8 memory used one plate, CD8 naive two, each CD4 subset three.

Sequencing used immunoSEQ multiplex PCR; TCRdb keeps in-frame clones, though not all of them. The data show over a million clones, approximately 98% seen once. V lost 8 bases to trimming and J lost 3 bases, with 17 bases between them. The germline V gene encodes CDR1 SQVTM and CDR2 ANQGSEA. The CDR3 sequence is 14 residues long. The study, taken as a whole, reports: Rarefaction curves obtained for sorted subsets showed sequencing incomplete despite large depth.

V usage is TRBV29-1 and J usage is TRBJ2-1; D is possibly TRBD1 (6 bases). This receptor was obtained from a man aged 30 to 45 in good health. The sequencing sample was made of naive CD4+ T cells sorted from blood. The subset is: CD45RA+ positively selected. The CDR3 sequence: CSTAGTTVYNEQFF. The CDR3 nucleotides are TGCAGCACAGCCGGGACAACTGTCTACAATGAGCAGTTCTTC.